This T cell receptor (beta chain) originates from a study of response to subunit inactivated influenza vaccine. The table lists this clonotype with many counts. Its specificity is not known. A single record per CDR3 protein comes from TCRdb applying MiXCR to the RT-PCR reads. Seen here are around 530,000 distinct CDR3 sequences, about 15% observed once, and the top ten hold roughly 3%. General study results and limits: Authors suggested each seasonal influenza vaccination recruits few new T cells.

The sample in question was CD4+ T cells sorted from PBMCs, obtained roughly 24 months after vaccination. The clonotype comes from a man in his fifties or sixties who received an inactivated influenza vaccine.

The CDR3 region has the DNA TGTGCCAGCAGCCAAGTCGGTATTGCCCAGTACTTC. Its translation: CASSQVGIAQYF. J is TRBJ2-5 and V is TRBV3-1; D gene ambiguous. CDR3 length: 12 amino acids. Germline CDR1 and CDR2: LGHDT and YNNKEL (reference sequence). Trimming took off 1 base at V and 9 bases at J, with 9 bases between the two ends.